The subject of this entry is one TCR beta chain. Its specific antigen is unknown. The sample holds no much larger clone one base away, and base qualities are not on file. The CDR3 numbers 13 residues from cysteine through phenylalanine. Solely the CDR3 DNA is kept, with 39 bases framed from the first base. V lost 9 bases and J lost 1 base; the stretch between them is 12 bases long. The germline V gene specifies MGHDK as CDR1 and SYGVNS as CDR2. CD8 naive samples were obtained by positive selection for CCR7 among CD45RO-negative cells, yielding a CD45RA+CCR7+ population from which TemRA cells were excluded. Healthy HIV-negative adults with no recently reported acute infections or vaccinations were included as donors. Every donor was a Caucasian adult residing in Nashville, Tennessee, USA. After blood collection by leukapheresis, PBMCs were isolated using Ficoll-Histopaque density gradient centrifugation and then cryopreserved in the vapor phase of liquid nitrogen. Purity and quantity of every magnetically sorted T cell population were checked by analytical flow cytometry. Genomic DNA was isolated from every sorted fraction and measured by UV absorbance on a Nanodrop 2000c.

Using the deep immunoSEQ assay, multiplex PCR amplified TCR CDR3 regions from genomic DNA. Genomic DNA extracted from each cell subset was distributed evenly over all wells of several immunoSEQ 96-well plates, and each plate served as one replicate. For sorted subsets, around 200 ng genomic DNA, equal to about 30,000 T cell genomes, was loaded into each replicate PCR. Purified libraries were quantified with a Qubit 3.0 fluorometer, sized on a Bioanalyzer 2100, and re-quantified with the KAPA Library Quantification kit. Every immunoSEQ 96-well plate was sequenced on a separate single-read 150-cycle Illumina NextSeq 550 flow cell. For the original study's pipeline: Because only junctional sequences without quality scores were contained in the immunoSEQ output, filtering matching that applied to full-length reads could not be performed. Sequences were annotated with PyIR, a Python wrapper for IgBLAST v1.9, using IMGT germline references to assign V/J genes and CDR3. Reads were filtered out if the reads had weak V/J assignments (E-value above 1e-6), no CDR3, stop codons, out-of-frame junctions, or ambiguous translated residues. V3J clonotypes were defined as sequences sharing an identical inferred V gene, J gene, and CDR3 amino acid sequence. To compute the percentage overlap between repertoires, the number of shared unique clonotypes was divided by the size of the smaller repertoire. Richness of each repertoire was evaluated using RTK rarefaction, the Chao1 estimator, and Recon v2.1 estimates of unobserved clonotypes. Generation probabilities were computed with OLGA for all TCRbeta clonotypes obtained by the gDNA method from a few donors. The source is immuneACCESS, and TCRdb retained only in-frame sequences with V and J called. Part of the clones is not carried over; for the studies checked, unresolved V genes explain less than half of this, and the remainder is unexplained. That table supplies the V and J calls and clone size; D and trimming were determined from the DNA. In all, the sample holds about 2.2 million clones, and approximately 92% of those were seen once. 1.5% to 2% of the sample is held by the ten biggest clonotypes.

The data stem from a study of shared clonotypes between healthy human individuals (dated by TCRdb to 2020 to 2022). Regarding the study in general: The cohort comprised two women and three men aged 18 to 49 years. Each donor's leukapheresis produced roughly between roughly 0.85 and 10 billion PBMCs. To increase sequencing depth and limit assay-specific biases, different laboratories used diverse techniques to prepare libraries and sequence TCR repertoires. Blood TCR repertoires of about five healthy adults were deeply sequenced to estimate repertoire size and the extent of clonotype sharing between individuals. For each donor, CD4 naive and CD4 memory were each run on three plates, CD8 naive on two plates, and CD8 memory on one plate.

Study-wide findings and limitations: Based on pairwise subsampling, the degree of clonotype sharing among donors was expected to be affected by sequencing depth. Higher generation probabilities were observed for clonotypes shared by all four sorted-subset donors than for non-shared clonotypes. Because the study included only a small number of donors, the genetic and exposure-history diversity represented was limited. Incomplete sequencing was indicated by rarefaction of sorted-subset datasets, despite the large sequencing depth. Only blood was sampled, and tissue TCR repertoires likely differ from those in blood. When several donors were compared, the shared fraction of clonotypes was about 5% for naive CD4, 3.5% for naive CD8, about 2.5% for memory CD4, and around 0.4% for memory CD8. Larger estimated clonotype richness was generally found for naive subsets than for memory subsets.

The TCR originated in a man younger than 35 in good health. Some clones in this sample may be carry-over from other donors' samples. Sequenced: naive CD8+ T cells from PBMCs. Per the publication, the cell subset or site label means: CD45RA+CCR7+. The V and J genes are TRBV25-1 and TRBJ1-1, with TRBD1 tentatively as D gene (5 bases match). The CDR3 amino acid sequence is: CASRPGWNTEAFF. The base sequence is TGTGCCAGTAGACCAGGGTGGAACACTGAAGCTTTCTTT.